The 24 T cell receptor beta chains below come from one sample, sequenced in a study of cytomegalovirus exposure and HLA in healthy donors. The PCR used 60 Vbeta and 13 Jbeta primers. TCRdb's table, derived via immunoSEQ multiplex PCR, lists solely in-frame clones and lacks some. Of about 130,000 clones in the sample, about 80% were seen once. The sample taken for sequencing was PBMCs. These receptor sequences come from a woman in her thirties or forties in good health and CMV-seropositive.

This chain links TRBV19 with TRBJ2-1, with 11 bases fitting TRBD2. The germline gives CDR1 LNHDA, CDR2 SQIVND (reference sequence). The CDR3 is 15 residues long. The V segment lost 6 bases and the J segment 10 bases; nucleotides outside the gene matches: 11. The CDR3 DNA is TGTGCCAGTAGACTAGCGGGAGTATACAATGTGGAGCAGTTCTTC. This codes for CASRLAGVYNVEQFF. Full variable domain (missing parts from reference TRBV19 and TRBJ2-1): DGGITQSPKYLFRKEGQNVTLSCEQNLNHDAMYWYRQDPGQGLRLIYYSQIVNDFQKGDIAEGYSVSREKKESFPLTVTSAQKNPTAFYLCASRLAGVYNVEQFFGPGTRLTVL.

The chain combines TRBV6-1 with TRBJ1-1; 7 bases agree with TRBD1. Germline V gene data show CDR1 as MNHNS and CDR2 as SASEGT. V dropped 0 bases and J dropped 4; count of bases not matched to a gene: 11. This CDR3 comprises 17 residues. The CDR3 nucleotides are TGTGCCAGCAGTGAAGCGAGCTATCCAACAGGGGTCACTGAAGCTTTCTTT. Translation gives CASSEASYPTGVTEAFF.

The chain recombines TRBV9 with TRBJ1-2; TRBD1 agrees at 7 bases. The CDR3 runs 16 residues. Germline CDR1 SGDLS, CDR2 YYNGEE. V lost 3 bases and J lost 4; bases outside the gene matches: 12. The CDR3 region is CASSATQGGATYGYTF. CDR3 coding DNA: TGTGCCAGCAGCGCCACTCAAGGGGGCGCGACCTATGGCTACACCTTC.

The gene calls are TRBV6-1 and TRBJ2-1; 9 nucleotides agree with TRBD2. This CDR3 has 15 residues. The V gene's germline CDR1 is MNHNS and CDR2 SASEGT. The V segment lost 6 bases and the J segment 0 bases; nucleotides outside the gene matches: 3. The CDR3 region has the DNA TGTGCCAGCAGCCTAGCGGGGAGCTCCTACAATGAGCAGTTCTTC. This gives the protein CASSLAGSSYNEQFF.

This sequence joins TRBV6-4 and TRBJ2-5; a possible D gene is TRBD2 (6 bases). Trimming removed 6 bases at V and 5 bases at J, with 19 bases between. CDR3 length equals 15 residues. Per the germline V gene, CDR1 is MRHNA and CDR2 is SNTAGT. CDR3 DNA: TGTGCCAGCAGAATGGAGGGGAGGCCCGGGGAGACCCAGTACTTC. This gives the protein CASRMEGRPGETQYF.

V usage is TRBV6-1 and J usage is TRBJ2-7; tentatively, D is TRBD2 (6 bases). The length of the CDR3 is 14 residues. The V end lost 4 bases, the J end lost 3 bases, and 13 bases lay between the germline ends. Germline V gene lookup returns CDR1 MNHNS and CDR2 SASEGT. The CDR3 DNA is TGTGCCAGCAGTGTCGGACGGACTAACTACGAGCAGTACTTC. Encoded protein: CASSVGRTNYEQYF.

J is TRBJ2-1 and V is TRBV11-3; 12 bases map to TRBD2. The CDR3 length is 17 residues. The V gene end was trimmed by 3 bases and the J gene end by 7 bases; junction bases not matched to a gene: 10. Per the germline V gene, CDR1 is SGHNT and CDR2 is YENEEA. The CDR3 loop reads CASSFKPLAGGFNEQFF. In DNA, the CDR3 is TGTGCCAGCAGCTTTAAACCTCTAGCGGGAGGGTTTAATGAGCAGTTCTTC.

The table lists this clone with a count of one. The rearrangement uses TRBV28 and TRBJ2-1; D is uncertain. Germline V CDR1 and CDR2: MDHEN, SYDVKM. CDR3 size: 11 residues. Deletions cut 5 bases from V and 5 bases from J, with 4 bases between. Here the CDR3 DNA reads TGTGCCAGCAGTACTAACAATGAGCAGTTCTTC. Translated, it gives CASSTNNEQFF.

This sequence joins TRBV6-1 and TRBJ2-7; TRBD2 matches at 7 bases. The CDR3 has 15 amino acids. CDR1 MNHNS and CDR2 SASEGT come from the germline V gene. Trimming at V came to 4 bases and at J to 3 bases, leaving 9 bases not matched to a gene. The CDR3 region has the DNA TGTGCCAGCAGTGCCGGTAGGGACTATAACTACGAGCAGTACTTC. Residues: CASSAGRDYNYEQYF.

This clone was seen a few times. The rearrangement links TRBV6-5 to TRBJ2-2; a weak D match, TRBD1 (5 bases). Trimming removed 6 bases at V and 1 base at J, with 9 bases between. This CDR3 contains 14 residues. Germline V lookup: CDR1 MNHEY, CDR2 SVGAGI. CDR3 DNA sequence: TGTGCCAGCAGACTCACAGGGAACACCGGGGAGCTGTTTTTT. It yields the protein CASRLTGNTGELFF.

The rearrangement uses TRBV10-3 and TRBJ1-2; weak D call: TRBD1 (6 bases). V lost 2 bases, J lost 8 bases, and 9 bases lay in between. Germline V gene sequence: CDR1 ENHRY, CDR2 SYGVKD. This CDR3 contains 12 residues. Here the CDR3 DNA reads TGTGCCATCAGTGAGATTGGGGGCGGCTACACCTTC. Encoded protein: CAISEIGGGYTF.

The CDR3 here is CAWSVHRSGSSYEQYF. CDR3 DNA sequence: TGTGCCTGGAGTGTACATCGTAGCGGGAGCTCCTACGAGCAGTACTTC. This rearrangement joins TRBV30 to TRBJ2-7; 9 nucleotides match TRBD2. Germline loops: CDR1 GTSNPN, CDR2 SVGIG (reference sequence). CDR3 length: 16 residues. V lost 0 bases and J lost 0; bases outside the gene matches: 6.

The chain couples TRBV7-2 to TRBJ2-3; the match to TRBD2 covers 8 bases. The germline V gene has CDR1 SGHTA and CDR2 FQGNSA. The CDR3 has 16 amino acids. V was pared by 1 base and J by 5 bases, with 8 bases of the junction left unmatched. The CDR3 is CASSLVVAGGLDTQYF. The CDR3 nucleotides are TGTGCCAGCAGCTTAGTCGTGGCGGGAGGCTTAGATACGCAGTATTTT.

J is TRBJ1-5 and V is TRBV6-1; the match to TRBD1 covers 10 bases. Germline-derived CDR1 and CDR2 are MNHNS and SASEGT. This CDR3 contains 15 residues. After removal of 5 bases from V and 5 bases from J, the junction contained 6 bases not matched to a gene. CDR3 nucleotides: TGTGCCAGCAGTTGGACAGGGGGGACCGATCAGCCCCAGCATTTT. Its protein product is CASSWTGGTDQPQHF.

J is TRBJ1-2 and V is TRBV6-6; no reliable D call. There are 15 residues in the CDR3. V lost 0 bases and J lost 5, with 13 bases in between. Germline CDR1 is MNHNY and CDR2 is SVGAGI (reference sequence). The CDR3 spells CASSYSGGQTYGYTF. The CDR3 DNA follows: TGTGCCAGCAGTTACTCAGGCGGGCAGACTTATGGCTACACCTTC.

This clone was recorded a few times. The rearrangement links TRBV7-8 to TRBJ1-2; 8 bases fit TRBD1. The CDR3 spans 14 residues. With 4 bases clipped from V and 4 bases from J, the junction kept 5 bases outside the gene matches. CDR1 and CDR2 (germline): SGHVS, FQNEAQ. The CDR3 nucleotides read TGTGCCAGCAGCTCGGACAGGGTCAGCTATGGCTACACCTTC. Its translation: CASSSDRVSYGYTF.

The genes are TRBV5-1 and TRBJ2-2; 7 nucleotides align to TRBD2. The V segment lost 6 bases and the J segment 3 bases; nucleotides outside the gene matches: 8. The CDR3 covers 15 residues. The germline V gene has CDR1 SGHRS and CDR2 YFSETQ. The DNA of the CDR3 is TGCGCCAGCATTAGTTACGCGGGGGACACCGGGGAGCTGTTTTTT. This encodes CASISYAGDTGELFF.

The chain is built from TRBV2 and TRBJ2-7; 16 bases line up with TRBD2. Germline CDR1 SNHLY, CDR2 FYNNEI. The J segment lost 5 bases and the V segment lost 6 bases, leaving 7 bases of the junction unmatched. The CDR3 loop spans 16 amino acids. CDR3 bases: TGTGCCAGCAGATCCGGGACTAGCGGGAGGGGGAACGAGCAGTACTTC. Protein product: CASRSGTSGRGNEQYF.

This chain joins TRBV5-1 and TRBJ2-1; D unclear. The CDR3 consists of 13 residues. CDR1 and CDR2 from the germline V gene are SGHRS and YFSETQ. The V gene lost 0 bases and the J gene lost 6 bases, with 7 bases spanning the gap. The CDR3 nucleotides are TGCGCCAGCAGCTTGGGAGCCGGCAATGAGCAGTTCTTC. Amino acids: CASSLGAGNEQFF.

J is TRBJ2-1 and V is TRBV15, with TRBD2 matching over 7 bases. This CDR3 is 16 amino acids long. V dropped 5 bases and J dropped 1; count of bases not matched to a gene: 8. The V gene's germline CDR1 is LNHNV and CDR2 YYDKDF (reference sequence). This CDR3 reads CATSGLGARSYNEQFF. As DNA, the CDR3 is TGTGCCACCAGCGGACTAGGTGCACGGTCCTACAATGAGCAGTTCTTC.

The chain joins TRBV2 to TRBJ2-3; TRBD2 matches 13 bases. V lost 7 bases to trimming and J lost 3 bases; unmatched junction nucleotides: 10. The CDR3 has 17 amino acids. The germline gives CDR1 SNHLY, CDR2 FYNNEI. The CDR3: CASIRGLAGDRTDTQYF. The CDR3, as DNA: TGTGCCAGCATTCGCGGACTAGCGGGAGATAGAACAGATACGCAGTATTTT.

The chain joins TRBV9 to TRBJ2-1, with TRBD2 matching over 7 bases. CDR1 SGDLS and CDR2 YYNGEE come from the germline V gene. This CDR3 spans 17 amino acids. V lost 0 bases and J lost 2; bases outside the gene matches: 8. The CDR3 protein is CASSVAWEGRPYNEQFF. CDR3 in DNA: TGTGCCAGCAGCGTAGCTTGGGAGGGGCGTCCCTACAATGAGCAGTTCTTC.

The V call is TRBV29-1, the J call TRBJ2-7, with unresolved D. Germline assignment: CDR1 SQVTM and CDR2 ANQGSEA. The V and J ends lost 6 bases and 5 bases respectively, with 11 bases between them. The CDR3 contains 11 residues. CDR3 in amino acids: CSVEAENEQYF. The CDR3 DNA reads TGCAGCGTCGAGGCGGAGAACGAGCAGTACTTC.

The chain has TRBV7-9 and TRBJ2-7; 9 bases are shared with TRBD1. The germline V gene encodes CDR1 SEHNR and CDR2 FQNEAQ (reference sequence). The CDR3 has 16 residues. With V trimmed by 5 bases and J by 1 base, 9 bases remained unmatched. CDR3 in DNA: TGTGCCAGCAGCCAGGGACAGGGCCGCGGGTCCTACGAGCAGTACTTC. Translation gives CASSQGQGRGSYEQYF. Full variable domain (rest looked up from reference TRBV7-9 and TRBJ2-7): DTGVSQNPRHKITKRGQNVTFRCDPISEHNRLYWYRQTLGQGPEFLTYFQNEAQLEKSRLLSDRFSAERPKGSFSTLEIQRTEQGDSAMYLCASSQGQGRGSYEQYFGPGTRLTVT.